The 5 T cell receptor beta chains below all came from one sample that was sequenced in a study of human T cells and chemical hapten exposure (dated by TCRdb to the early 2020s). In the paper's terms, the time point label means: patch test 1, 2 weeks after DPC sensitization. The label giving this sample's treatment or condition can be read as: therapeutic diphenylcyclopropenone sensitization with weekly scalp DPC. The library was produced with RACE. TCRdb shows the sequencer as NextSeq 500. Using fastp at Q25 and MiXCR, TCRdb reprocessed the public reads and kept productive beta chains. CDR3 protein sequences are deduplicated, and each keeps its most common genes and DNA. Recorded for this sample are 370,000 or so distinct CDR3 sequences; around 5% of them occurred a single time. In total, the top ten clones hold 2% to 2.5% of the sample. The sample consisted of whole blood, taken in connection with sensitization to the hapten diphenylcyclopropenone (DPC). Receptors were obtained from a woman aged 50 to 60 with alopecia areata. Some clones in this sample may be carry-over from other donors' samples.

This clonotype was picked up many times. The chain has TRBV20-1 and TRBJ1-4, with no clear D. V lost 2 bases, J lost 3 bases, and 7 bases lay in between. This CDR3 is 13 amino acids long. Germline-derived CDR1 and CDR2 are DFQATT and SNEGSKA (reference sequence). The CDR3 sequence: CSARKEPNEKLFF. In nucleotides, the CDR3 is TGCAGTGCTAGAAAGGAGCCTAATGAAAAACTGTTTTTT.

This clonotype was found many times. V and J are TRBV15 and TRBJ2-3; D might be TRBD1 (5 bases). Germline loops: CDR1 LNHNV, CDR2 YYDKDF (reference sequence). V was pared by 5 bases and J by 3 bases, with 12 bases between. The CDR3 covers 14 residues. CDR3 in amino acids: CATSPRQFTDTQYF. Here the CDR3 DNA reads TGTGCCACCAGCCCGCGACAGTTTACAGATACGCAGTATTTT.

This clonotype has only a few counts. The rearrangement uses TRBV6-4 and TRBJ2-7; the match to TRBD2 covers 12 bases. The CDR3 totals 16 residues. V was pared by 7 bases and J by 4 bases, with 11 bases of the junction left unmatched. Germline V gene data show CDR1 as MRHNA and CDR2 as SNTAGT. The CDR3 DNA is TGTGCCAGCACCCGAGATACTAGCGGGAGGTATTACGAGCAGTACTTC. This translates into CASTRDTSGRYYEQYF.

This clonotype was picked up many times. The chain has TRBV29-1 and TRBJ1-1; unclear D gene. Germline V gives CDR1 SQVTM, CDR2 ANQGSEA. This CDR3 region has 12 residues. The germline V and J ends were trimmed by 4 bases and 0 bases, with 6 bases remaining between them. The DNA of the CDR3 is TGCAGCGTTGCGGGCCTGAACACTGAAGCTTTCTTT. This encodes CSVAGLNTEAFF.

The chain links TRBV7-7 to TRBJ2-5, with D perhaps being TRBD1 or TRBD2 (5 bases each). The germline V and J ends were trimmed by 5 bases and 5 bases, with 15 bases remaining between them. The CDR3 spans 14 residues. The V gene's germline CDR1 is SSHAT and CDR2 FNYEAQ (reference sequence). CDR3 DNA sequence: TGTGCCAGCAGCCCAGAGGGACGGAGGGAGACCCAGTACTTC. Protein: CASSPEGRRETQYF.